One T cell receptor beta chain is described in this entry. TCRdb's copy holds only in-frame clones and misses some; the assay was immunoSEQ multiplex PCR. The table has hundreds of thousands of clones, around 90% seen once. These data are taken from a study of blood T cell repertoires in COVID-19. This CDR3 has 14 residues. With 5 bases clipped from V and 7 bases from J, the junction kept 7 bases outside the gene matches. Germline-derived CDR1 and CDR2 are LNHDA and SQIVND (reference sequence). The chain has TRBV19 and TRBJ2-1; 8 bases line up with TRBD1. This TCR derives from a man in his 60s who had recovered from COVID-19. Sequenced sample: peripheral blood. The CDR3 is CASSFSRTGNEQFF. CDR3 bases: TGTGCCAGTAGTTTTTCGCGGACAGGGAATGAGCAGTTCTTC.